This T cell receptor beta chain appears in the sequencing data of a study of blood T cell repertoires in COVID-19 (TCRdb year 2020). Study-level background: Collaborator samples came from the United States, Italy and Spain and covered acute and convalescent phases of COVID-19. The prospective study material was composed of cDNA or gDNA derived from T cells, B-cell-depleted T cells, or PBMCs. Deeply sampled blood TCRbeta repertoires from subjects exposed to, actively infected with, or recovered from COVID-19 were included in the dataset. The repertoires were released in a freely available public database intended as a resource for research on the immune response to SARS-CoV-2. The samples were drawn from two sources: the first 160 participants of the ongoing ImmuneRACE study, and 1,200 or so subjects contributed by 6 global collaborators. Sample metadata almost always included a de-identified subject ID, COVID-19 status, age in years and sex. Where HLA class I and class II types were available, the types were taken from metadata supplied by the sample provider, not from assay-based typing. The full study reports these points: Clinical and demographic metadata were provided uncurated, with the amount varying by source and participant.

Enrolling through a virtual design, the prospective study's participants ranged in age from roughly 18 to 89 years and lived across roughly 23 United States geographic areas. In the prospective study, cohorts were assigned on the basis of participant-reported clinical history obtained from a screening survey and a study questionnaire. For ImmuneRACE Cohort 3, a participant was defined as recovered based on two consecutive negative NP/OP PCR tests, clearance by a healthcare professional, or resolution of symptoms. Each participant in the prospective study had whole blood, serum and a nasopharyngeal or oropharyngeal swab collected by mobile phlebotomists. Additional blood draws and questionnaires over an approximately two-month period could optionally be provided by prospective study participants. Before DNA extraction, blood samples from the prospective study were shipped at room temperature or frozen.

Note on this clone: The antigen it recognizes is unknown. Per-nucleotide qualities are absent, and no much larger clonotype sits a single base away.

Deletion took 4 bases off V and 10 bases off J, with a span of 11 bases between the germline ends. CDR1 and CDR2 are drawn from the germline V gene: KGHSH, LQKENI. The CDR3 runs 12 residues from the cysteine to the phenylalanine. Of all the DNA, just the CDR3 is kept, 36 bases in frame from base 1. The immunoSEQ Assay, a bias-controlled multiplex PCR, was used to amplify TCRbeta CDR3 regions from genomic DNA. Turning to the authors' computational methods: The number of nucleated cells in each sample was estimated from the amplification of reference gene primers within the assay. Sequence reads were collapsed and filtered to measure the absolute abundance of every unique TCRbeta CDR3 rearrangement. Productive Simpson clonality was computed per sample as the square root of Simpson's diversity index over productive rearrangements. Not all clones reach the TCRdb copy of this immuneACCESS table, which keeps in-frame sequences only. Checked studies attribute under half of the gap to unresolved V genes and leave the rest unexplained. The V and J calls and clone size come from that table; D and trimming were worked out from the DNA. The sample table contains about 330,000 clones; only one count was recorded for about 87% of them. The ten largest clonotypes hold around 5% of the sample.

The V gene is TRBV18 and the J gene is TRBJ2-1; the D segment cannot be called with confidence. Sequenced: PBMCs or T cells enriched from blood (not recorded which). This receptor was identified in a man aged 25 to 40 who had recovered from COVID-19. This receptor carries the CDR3 CASSQMSTEQFF. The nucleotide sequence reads TGTGCCAGCTCACAGATGAGTACCGAGCAGTTCTTC.